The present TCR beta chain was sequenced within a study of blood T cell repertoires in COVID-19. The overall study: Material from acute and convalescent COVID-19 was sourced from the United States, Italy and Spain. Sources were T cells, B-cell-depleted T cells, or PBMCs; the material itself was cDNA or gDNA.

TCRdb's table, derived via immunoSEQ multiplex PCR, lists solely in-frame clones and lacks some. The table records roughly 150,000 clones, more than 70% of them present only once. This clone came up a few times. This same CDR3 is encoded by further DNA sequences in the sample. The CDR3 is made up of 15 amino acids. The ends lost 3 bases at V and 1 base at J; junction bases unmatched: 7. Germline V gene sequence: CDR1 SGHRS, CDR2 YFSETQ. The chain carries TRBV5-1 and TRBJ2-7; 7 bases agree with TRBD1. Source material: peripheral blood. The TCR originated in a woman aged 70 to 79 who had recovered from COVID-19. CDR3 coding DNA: TGCGCCAGCAGCTCCCGACAGGGTGGGTCCTACGAGCAGTACTTC. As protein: CASSSRQGGSYEQYF.